The source of this T cell receptor beta chain is a study of blood T cell repertoires in COVID-19. Clones were read by immunoSEQ multiplex PCR, and TCRdb kept only the in-frame ones, dropping some. Altogether around 73,000 clones are present, roughly 80% being singletons, with the ten largest covering around 2.3%. The ends lost 3 bases at V and 2 bases at J; junction bases unmatched: 6. The CDR3 consists of 15 residues. Germline CDR1 is LNHDA and CDR2 is SQIVND (reference sequence). The chain couples TRBV19 to TRBJ2-7; 8 bases map to TRBD2. The source of this sequence is a man aged 65 to 79 with COVID-19, enrolled during active disease. The sequenced sample consisted of peripheral blood. This chain's CDR3 is CASSIWAGGTYEQYF. CDR3 DNA: TGTGCCAGTAGTATCTGGGCGGGAGGCACCTACGAGCAGTACTTC.